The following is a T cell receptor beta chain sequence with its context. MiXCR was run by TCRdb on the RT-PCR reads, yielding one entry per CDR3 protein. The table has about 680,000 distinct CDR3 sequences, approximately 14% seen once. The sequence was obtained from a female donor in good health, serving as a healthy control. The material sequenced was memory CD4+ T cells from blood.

The CDR3 DNA sequence: TGCAGTGCTAGAGGCGGAGTAGCGGGAGATACGCAGTATTTT. Translated, it gives CSARGGVAGDTQYF. The J gene is TRBJ2-3, the V gene TRBV20-1; TRBD2 matches 7 bases. The CDR3 extends over 14 amino acids. The germline CDR1 and CDR2 sequences are DFQATT and SNEGSKA (reference sequence). J was trimmed by 5 bases and V by 1 base; bases with no gene match: 6.